Listed here are 21 T cell receptor beta chains from one sample, sequenced in a study of cytomegalovirus exposure and HLA in healthy donors. PCR involved 60 Vbeta and 13 Jbeta primers. TCRdb keeps only in-frame clones here, not all; method: immunoSEQ multiplex PCR. The table lists some 200,000 clones, 70% to 80% of them singletons. The sample comprised PBMCs. These receptors were collected from a girl between 5 and 17 years old in good health and CMV-seropositive.

This chain uses TRBV6-5 with TRBJ2-1, with D unresolved. Germline values: CDR1 MNHEY, CDR2 SVGAGI. This CDR3 is built from 13 residues. V shed 2 bases and J shed 5 bases, with 7 bases lying between them. The CDR3: CASSYAINNEQFF. The CDR3 DNA reads as TGTGCCAGCAGTTACGCTATCAACAATGAGCAGTTCTTC.

CDR3 protein: CASSSGTVGTEAFF. CDR3 coding DNA: TGTGCCAGCAGTTCCGGGACAGTCGGTACTGAAGCTTTCTTT. The rearrangement links TRBV27 to TRBJ1-1; 7 bases agree with TRBD1. Germline loops: CDR1 MNHEY, CDR2 SMNVEV (reference sequence). This CDR3 comprises 14 residues. V gave up 4 bases and J gave up 5 bases; unmatched junction bases: 7.

The gene calls are TRBV14 and TRBJ1-2; D is ambiguous. Trimming left V 6 bases short and J 2 bases short, with 10 bases between. Germline CDR1 and CDR2: SGHDN and FVKESK. The CDR3 length is 13 residues. The CDR3 nucleotides are TGTGCCAGCAGTCTTACAGTAAACTATGGCTACACCTTC. Amino acids: CASSLTVNYGYTF.

The chain joins TRBV5-8 to TRBJ1-1, with 7 nucleotides matching TRBD1. Germline loops: CDR1 SGHTS, CDR2 YDEGEE. Losses at the gene ends were 4 bases for V and 1 base for J; bases not matched to a gene: 13. The CDR3 is 17 amino acids. The CDR3 here is CASSPGPDRLSNTEAFF. The CDR3 nucleotides are TGTGCCAGCAGCCCGGGGCCGGACAGGCTTTCGAACACTGAAGCTTTCTTT. The entire variable domain, with the rest obtained from reference TRBV5-8 and TRBJ1-1, is as follows: EAGVTQSPTHLIKTRGQQATLRCSPISGHTSVYWYQQALGLGLQFLLWYDEGEERNRGNFPPRFSGRQFPNYSSELNVNALELEDSALYLCASSPGPDRLSNTEAFFGQGTRLTVV.

The CDR3 region has the DNA TGTGCCAGCAGCGTAGGGCAGCAAGCGGGGATCCAAGAGACCCAGTACTTC. Amino acids: CASSVGQQAGIQETQYF. The chain combines TRBV9 with TRBJ2-5; 7 bases align to TRBD2. Germline-derived CDR1 and CDR2 are SGDLS and YYNGEE. V lost 0 bases, J lost 1 base, and 9 bases stayed unmatched. The CDR3 has 17 amino acids.

This clone was seen a handful of times. V gene TRBV25-1 combines with J gene TRBJ2-5; 8 nucleotides line up with TRBD2. This CDR3 comprises 14 residues. Per germline, CDR1 MGHDK and CDR2 SYGVNS. V shed 3 bases and J 3 bases; nucleotides not matched to a gene: 3. DNA of the CDR3: TGTGCCAGCAGTGAGTCGGGGGGGGAAGAGACCCAGTACTTC. The encoded protein is CASSESGGEETQYF.

The V and J genes are TRBV6-4 and TRBJ2-3; D is perhaps TRBD2 (6 bases). The V gene's germline CDR1 is MRHNA and CDR2 SNTAGT. The CDR3 contains 16 residues. Deletions cut 0 bases from V and 1 base from J, with 11 bases between. The CDR3 DNA reads TGTGCCAGCAGTGACTCCCCGGAGGGGTGCACAGATACGCAGTATTTT. Translating gives CASSDSPEGCTDTQYF.

V is TRBV6-5 and J is TRBJ2-7, with 10 bases fitting TRBD1. CDR3 length: 13 residues. Per germline, CDR1 MNHEY and CDR2 SVGAGI. After removal of 8 bases from V and 3 bases from J, the junction contained 4 bases not matched to a gene. The CDR3 DNA sequence: TGTGCCAGCGGGACAGGGGCCATCTACGAGCAGTACTTC. It encodes CASGTGAIYEQYF.

This clone showed up just a few times. The V gene is TRBV7-8, the J gene TRBJ1-3, with D possibly matching TRBD1 (5 bases). The length of the CDR3 is 16 residues. The V end lost 1 base, the J end lost 1 base, and 11 bases lay between the germline ends. Germline loops: CDR1 SGHVS, CDR2 FQNEAQ. The chain's CDR3 is CASSLGAGVSGNTIYF. The DNA for the CDR3 is TGTGCCAGCAGCTTAGGCGCGGGGGTGTCTGGAAACACCATATATTTT.

CDR3 region: CASGFRQETQYF. The CDR3 DNA is TGTGCTAGTGGTTTCCGTCAAGAGACCCAGTACTTC. This chain connects TRBV12-5 to TRBJ2-5; D not resolved. This CDR3 has 12 amino acids. Trimming pared 3 bases from V and 2 bases from J, leaving 4 bases between. Germline V gene data show CDR1 as LGHNT and CDR2 as FRNRAP.

The chain joins TRBV6-4 to TRBJ2-2; unclear D gene. CDR3 size: 15 residues. In germline, CDR1 is MRHNA, CDR2 SNTAGT. V lost 0 bases and J lost 4, with 9 bases in between. This chain's CDR3 is CASSDSASSTGELFF. The DNA of the CDR3 is TGTGCCAGCAGTGACTCGGCTAGTAGCACCGGGGAGCTGTTTTTT.

The table lists this clone with a few counts. Here the CDR3 DNA reads TGTGCCAGCGTGCGGCGCGGCGAGCAGTACTTC. This gives the protein CASVRRGEQYF. V is TRBV6-1 and J is TRBJ2-7; D is unclear. The V end was cut by 8 bases, the J end by 6 bases, with 11 bases between. Germline-derived CDR1 and CDR2 are MNHNS and SASEGT. The CDR3 extends over 11 amino acids.

V gene TRBV19 combines with J gene TRBJ2-7; D is perhaps TRBD2 (6 bases). The CDR3 has 16 residues. V was cut by 3 bases and J by 0 bases, with 15 bases left in between. Germline loops: CDR1 LNHDA, CDR2 SQIVND (reference sequence). The CDR3 is CASSITPLGSSYEQYF. The CDR3 DNA is TGTGCCAGTAGTATTACTCCACTCGGGAGCTCCTACGAGCAGTACTTC.

The chain recombines TRBV2 with TRBJ2-2, with TRBD1 identical over 7 bases. Losses at the gene ends were 3 bases for V and 0 bases for J; bases not matched to a gene: 4. Germline V gene lookup returns CDR1 SNHLY and CDR2 FYNNEI. This CDR3 has 16 amino acids. DNA of the CDR3: TGTGCCAGCAGTGACTTAGGGACAGCGAACACCGGGGAGCTGTTTTTT. As protein: CASSDLGTANTGELFF.

Note on this clone: The same CDR3 arises from other DNA sequences in this sample as well. The V call is TRBV11-2, the J call TRBJ1-3; maybe TRBD1 (6 bases). Trimming shortened V by 6 bases and J by 4 bases, and 13 bases separated the two germline ends. Germline CDR1 and CDR2: SGHAT and FQNNGV. The CDR3 sequence is 14 residues long. This CDR3 is CASSQQGPGNTIYF. In nucleotides, the CDR3 is TGTGCCAGCAGTCAACAGGGACCGGGAAACACCATATATTTT.

The chain combines TRBV7-9 with TRBJ2-5; a weak D match, TRBD2 (5 bases). Germline V CDR1 and CDR2: SEHNR, FQNEAQ (reference sequence). Trimming took off 4 bases at V and 6 bases at J, with 12 bases between the two ends. This CDR3 has 13 amino acids. The CDR3 here is CASSSLAEQTQYF. The CDR3 DNA sequence: TGTGCCAGCAGCTCTCTAGCTGAGCAGACCCAGTACTTC.

This clone was seen once. The genes are TRBV19 and TRBJ2-2; TRBD1 aligns across 8 bases. CDR1 and CDR2 from the germline V gene are LNHDA and SQIVND (reference sequence). The CDR3 totals 16 residues. The V gene end was trimmed by 5 bases and the J gene end by 6 bases; junction bases not matched to a gene: 11. CDR3 amino acids: CASSGGLTGASGELFF. CDR3 bases: TGTGCCAGTAGTGGCGGTCTGACAGGGGCTTCCGGGGAGCTGTTTTTT. Using reference TRBV19 and TRBJ2-2 for the parts outside the CDR3, the full variable domain is DGGITQSPKYLFRKEGQNVTLSCEQNLNHDAMYWYRQDPGQGLRLIYYSQIVNDFQKGDIAEGYSVSREKKESFPLTVTSAQKNPTAFYLCASSGGLTGASGELFFGEGSRLTVL.

This rearrangement joins TRBV6-1 to TRBJ2-3, with D tentatively TRBD2 (5 bases). Germline CDR1 reads MNHNS; CDR2 reads SASEGT. The CDR3 extends over 13 amino acids. The V and J ends lost 7 bases and 0 bases respectively, with 8 bases between them. The CDR3 DNA follows: TGTGCCAGCACAGAGCGGAGCACAGATACGCAGTATTTT. Translation: CASTERSTDTQYF.

In its sample, this clone was seen once. The chain combines TRBV6-6 with TRBJ1-2; 9 nucleotides agree with TRBD1. V lost 8 bases and J lost 2; bases outside the gene matches: 6. Germline-derived CDR1 and CDR2 are MNHNY and SVGAGI (reference sequence). This CDR3 spans 14 amino acids. CDR3 sequence (DNA): TGTGCCAGCGGTCGGGACAGGGAGAACTATGGCTACACCTTC. It translates to CASGRDRENYGYTF.

The V and J genes are TRBV9 and TRBJ1-2; weak D call: TRBD1 (5 bases). The CDR3 has 13 amino acids. Trimming shortened V by 2 bases and J by 8 bases, and 13 bases separated the two germline ends. Germline CDR1 is SGDLS and CDR2 is YYNGEE. The CDR3 nucleotides read TGTGCCAGCAGCGTGCGGGACGGTCGGGGCTACACCTTC. Translating gives CASSVRDGRGYTF.

The gene calls are TRBV29-1 and TRBJ1-1, with D possibly TRBD1 on 5 matching bases. The V gene lost 5 bases and the J gene lost 1 base, with 11 bases spanning the gap. The CDR3 spans 13 residues. The germline V gene encodes CDR1 SQVTM and CDR2 ANQGSEA. The CDR3 loop is CSVFRGKNTEAFF. The CDR3 coding sequence is TGCAGCGTTTTTAGGGGCAAGAACACTGAAGCTTTCTTT.